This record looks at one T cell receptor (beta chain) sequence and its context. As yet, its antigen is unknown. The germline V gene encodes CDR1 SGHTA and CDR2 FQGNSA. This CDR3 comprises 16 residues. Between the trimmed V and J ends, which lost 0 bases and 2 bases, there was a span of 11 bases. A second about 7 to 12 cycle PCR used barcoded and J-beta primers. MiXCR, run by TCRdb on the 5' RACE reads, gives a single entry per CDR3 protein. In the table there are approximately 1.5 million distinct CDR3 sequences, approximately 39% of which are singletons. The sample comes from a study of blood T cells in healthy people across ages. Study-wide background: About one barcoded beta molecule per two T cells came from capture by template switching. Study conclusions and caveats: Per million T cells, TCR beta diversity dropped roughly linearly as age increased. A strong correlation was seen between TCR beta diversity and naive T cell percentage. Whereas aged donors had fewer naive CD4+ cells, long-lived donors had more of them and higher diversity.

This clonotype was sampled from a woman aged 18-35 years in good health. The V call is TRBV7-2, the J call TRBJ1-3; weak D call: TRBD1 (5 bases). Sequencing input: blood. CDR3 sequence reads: CASSLAGGRAGNTIYF. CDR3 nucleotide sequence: TGTGCCAGCAGCTTAGCCGGCGGCAGGGCTGGAAACACCATATATTTT. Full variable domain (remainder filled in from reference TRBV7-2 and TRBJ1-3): GAGVSQSPSNKVTEKGKDVELRCDPISGHTALYWYRQSLGQGLEFLIYFQGNSAPDKSGLPSDRFSAERTGGSVSTLTIQRTQQEDSAVYLCASSLAGGRAGNTIYFGEGSWLTVV.